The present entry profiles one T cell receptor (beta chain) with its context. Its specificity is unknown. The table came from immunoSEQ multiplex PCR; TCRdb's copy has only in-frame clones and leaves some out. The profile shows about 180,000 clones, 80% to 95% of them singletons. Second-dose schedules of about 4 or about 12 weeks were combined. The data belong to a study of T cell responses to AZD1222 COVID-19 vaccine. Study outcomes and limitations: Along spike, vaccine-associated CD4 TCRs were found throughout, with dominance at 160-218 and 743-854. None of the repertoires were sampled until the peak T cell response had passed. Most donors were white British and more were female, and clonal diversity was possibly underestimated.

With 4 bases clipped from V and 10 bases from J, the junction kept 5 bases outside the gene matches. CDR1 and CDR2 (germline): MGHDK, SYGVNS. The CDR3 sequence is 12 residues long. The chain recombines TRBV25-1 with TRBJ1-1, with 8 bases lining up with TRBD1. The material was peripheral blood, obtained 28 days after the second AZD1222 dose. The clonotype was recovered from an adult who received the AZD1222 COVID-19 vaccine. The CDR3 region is CASSATGGPAFF. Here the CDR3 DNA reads TGTGCCAGCAGTGCAACAGGGGGTCCAGCTTTCTTT.